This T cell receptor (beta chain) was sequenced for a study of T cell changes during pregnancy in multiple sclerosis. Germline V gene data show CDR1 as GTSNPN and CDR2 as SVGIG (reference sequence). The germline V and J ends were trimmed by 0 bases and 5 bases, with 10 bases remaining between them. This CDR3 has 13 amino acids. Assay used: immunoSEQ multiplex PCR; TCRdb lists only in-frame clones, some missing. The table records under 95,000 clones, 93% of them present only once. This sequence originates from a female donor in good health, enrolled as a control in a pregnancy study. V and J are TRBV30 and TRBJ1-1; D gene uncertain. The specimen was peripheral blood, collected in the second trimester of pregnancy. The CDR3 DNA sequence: TGTGCCTGGAGTGTAGAAGGAGCGACTGAAGCTTTCTTT. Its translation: CAWSVEGATEAFF.